A single sample gave rise to the 25 T cell receptor beta chains below, sequenced in a study of cytomegalovirus exposure and HLA in healthy donors. Sequencing was performed with immunoSEQ multiplex PCR; in TCRdb, only in-frame clones are kept and a portion is missing. Of 250,000 to 300,000 clones detected, 85% to 90% appear once; the ten largest clones hold more than 0.35%. Sequenced: PBMCs. The receptors shown here come from a woman in her late teens or twenties in good health and CMV-seronegative.

CDR3 region: CASSLAPSDTNYGYTF. The CDR3 nucleotides read TGTGCCAGCAGCTTAGCCCCCTCGGACACCAACTATGGCTACACCTTC. This chain links TRBV7-6 with TRBJ1-2, with a possible D match to TRBD1 (5 bases). Germline loops: CDR1 SGHVS, CDR2 FNYEAQ. The V and J ends lost 0 bases and 2 bases respectively, with 13 bases between them. There are 16 residues in the CDR3.

V usage is TRBV6-6 and J usage is TRBJ1-5; 7 positions match TRBD1. The germline V gene has CDR1 MNHNY and CDR2 SVGAGI (reference sequence). V dropped 6 bases and J dropped 4; count of bases not matched to a gene: 12. The CDR3 spans 16 residues. The CDR3 DNA reads TGTGCCAGCAGCTCTCAGCGACAGGGCTTAAATCAGCCCCAGCATTTT. Its protein is CASSSQRQGLNQPQHF.

The chain links TRBV5-1 to TRBJ2-1; 11 positions match TRBD2. Per the germline V gene, CDR1 is SGHRS and CDR2 is YFSETQ. V shed 2 bases and J 6 bases; nucleotides not matched to a gene: 4. The CDR3 length is 15 residues. The CDR3 sequence: CASSFSGGAVNEQFF. The CDR3 bases are TGCGCCAGCAGCTTTAGCGGGGGGGCTGTCAATGAGCAGTTCTTC.

The table lists this clone with a count of one. V gene TRBV27 combines with J gene TRBJ2-1; TRBD1 is a possible D gene (5 bases). Germline V lookup: CDR1 MNHEY, CDR2 SMNVEV (reference sequence). V shed 8 bases and J shed 4 bases, with 18 bases lying between them. The CDR3 totals 15 residues. The CDR3 DNA reads as TGTGCCAGCCCCATTAGAAGGGGATCATACAATGAGCAGTTCTTC. Protein product: CASPIRRGSYNEQFF.

To note about this clone: This specimen includes other DNA sequences encoding the same CDR3. CDR3 loop: CASSYTGSYGYTF. The CDR3 coding sequence is TGTGCCAGCAGTTACACAGGGAGCTATGGCTACACCTTC. The rearrangement links TRBV6-5 to TRBJ1-2, with a weak D call TRBD1 (6 bases). Trimming cost V 2 bases and J 4 bases, with 8 bases left between them. This CDR3 region has 13 residues. Germline V gene data show CDR1 as MNHEY and CDR2 as SVGAGI.

CDR3 amino acids: CASSPEISGNTIYF. The CDR3 nucleotides read TGTGCCAGCAGCCCCGAGATCTCTGGAAACACCATATATTTT. The V call is TRBV6-4, the J call TRBJ1-3; no definite D call. This CDR3 is built from 14 residues. Per the germline V gene, CDR1 is MRHNA and CDR2 is SNTAGT. V was cut by 6 bases and J by 0 bases, with 9 bases left in between.

J is TRBJ1-2 and V is TRBV5-1, with TRBD1 matching over 7 bases. The CDR3 sequence is 16 residues long. The trim removed 0 bases at V and 3 bases at J, leaving 8 bases unmatched. Germline V lookup: CDR1 SGHRS, CDR2 YFSETQ. This CDR3 is CASSLEGGINYYGYTF. In DNA form, the CDR3 reads TGCGCCAGCAGCTTGGAAGGGGGCATCAACTACTATGGCTACACCTTC.

This chain uses TRBV5-6 with TRBJ1-6; maybe TRBD1 (6 bases). V gave up 0 bases and J gave up 4 bases, with 17 bases separating them. In germline, CDR1 is SGHDT, CDR2 YYEEEE. The CDR3 sequence is 18 residues long. The CDR3 loop is CASSLGFDGTNYNSPLHF. The CDR3 nucleotides are TGTGCCAGCAGCTTGGGTTTTGACGGGACAAATTATAATTCACCCCTCCACTTT.

The CDR3 DNA sequence: TGTGCCAGCAGTGCGACAGGGATAGGGGCTGAAGCTTTCTTT. Amino acid sequence: CASSATGIGAEAFF. This rearrangement joins TRBV2 to TRBJ1-1; 7 bases are shared with TRBD1. This CDR3 region has 14 residues. Germline V gene data show CDR1 as SNHLY and CDR2 as FYNNEI. After removal of 4 bases from V and 6 bases from J, the junction contained 8 bases not matched to a gene.

The chain combines TRBV5-4 with TRBJ1-1; 7 nucleotides line up with TRBD1. The CDR3 is 15 amino acids. The J segment lost 1 base and the V segment lost 0 bases, leaving 3 bases of the junction unmatched. The germline CDR1 and CDR2 sequences are SGHNT and YYREEE (reference sequence). This CDR3 is CASSLGAGGNTEAFF. DNA of the CDR3: TGTGCCAGCAGCTTGGGGGCAGGGGGGAACACTGAAGCTTTCTTT.

The genes are TRBV5-6 and TRBJ1-6; the match to TRBD1 covers 7 bases. With V trimmed by 5 bases and J by 10 bases, 6 bases remained unmatched. Germline V lookup: CDR1 SGHDT, CDR2 YYEEEE. The CDR3 has 13 residues. The CDR3 region has the DNA TGTGCCAGCAGTTGGACAGGAAACTCACCCCTCCACTTT. Translation gives CASSWTGNSPLHF.

This chain uses TRBV28 with TRBJ2-2; 7 positions agree with TRBD1. V shed 5 bases and J 6 bases; nucleotides not matched to a gene: 6. Germline V gene sequence: CDR1 MDHEN, CDR2 SYDVKM. This CDR3 has 14 amino acids. The CDR3 DNA is TGTGCCAGCAGTCCAAACAGGGGCGCCGGGGAGCTGTTTTTT. Amino acid sequence: CASSPNRGAGELFF.

The gene calls are TRBV27 and TRBJ1-2; 10 positions agree with TRBD1. Germline lookup yields CDR1 MNHEY and CDR2 SMNVEV (reference sequence). The CDR3 is made up of 14 amino acids. With V trimmed by 6 bases and J by 0 bases, 1 base remained unmatched. CDR3 DNA sequence: TGTGCCAGCAGAGGGACAGGGGCTAACTATGGCTACACCTTC. Its translation is CASRGTGANYGYTF.

Only one count was recorded for this clone. This rearrangement joins TRBV29-1 to TRBJ1-1, with D hard to call. Trimming took off 4 bases at V and 2 bases at J, with 11 bases between the two ends. CDR1 is SQVTM and CDR2 is ANQGSEA in the germline V gene. There are 13 residues in the CDR3. This CDR3 reads CSVAPLVNTEAFF. DNA of the CDR3: TGCAGCGTTGCGCCACTGGTTAACACTGAAGCTTTCTTT.

CDR3 region: CASSSPGGQETQYF. CDR3 coding DNA: TGTGCCAGCAGCTCCCCCGGGGGCCAAGAGACCCAGTACTTC. V is TRBV5-5 and J is TRBJ2-5; weak D call: TRBD2 (6 bases). The CDR3 runs to 14 residues. Between the trimmed V and J ends, which lost 3 bases and 1 base, there was a span of 10 bases. The germline V gene has CDR1 SGHKS and CDR2 YYEKEE (reference sequence). The full variable domain, completed using reference TRBV5-5 and TRBJ2-5, is DAGVTQSPTHLIKTRGQQVTLRCSPISGHKSVSWYQQVLGQGPQFIFQYYEKEERGRGNFPDRFSARQFPNYSSELNVNALLLGDSALYLCASSSPGGQETQYFGPGTRLLVL.

J is TRBJ1-2 and V is TRBV28; the D gene is possibly TRBD1 (6 bases). This CDR3 comprises 16 residues. Germline V gives CDR1 MDHEN, CDR2 SYDVKM. V was trimmed by 5 bases and J by 8 bases, leaving 24 bases between them. Here the CDR3 DNA reads TGTGCCAGCAGTGCCCATTTGGGGGGGCCCAAGCGGGGCTACACCTTC. Translated: CASSAHLGGPKRGYTF.

Only one count was recorded for this clone. The chain links TRBV5-1 to TRBJ2-3, with D perhaps matching TRBD1 (6 bases). The CDR3 extends over 15 amino acids. Germline V gene lookup returns CDR1 SGHRS and CDR2 YFSETQ. The germline V and J ends were trimmed by 7 bases and 1 base, with 16 bases remaining between them. In DNA, the CDR3 is TGCGCCAGCTTCCTCCGGGACATCCGCACAGATACGCAGTATTTT. Translated: CASFLRDIRTDTQYF. Drawing the rest from reference TRBV5-1 and TRBJ2-3, the complete variable domain is KAGVTQTPRYLIKTRGQQVTLSCSPISGHRSVSWYQQTPGQGLQFLFEYFSETQRNKGNFPGRFSGRQFSNSRSEMNVSTLELGDSALYLCASFLRDIRTDTQYFGPGTRLTVL.

This chain links TRBV2 with TRBJ2-3, with 9 bases identical to TRBD2. The CDR3 extends over 15 amino acids. In germline, CDR1 is SNHLY, CDR2 FYNNEI. J was trimmed by 2 bases and V by 6 bases; bases with no gene match: 6. This CDR3 reads CASRASGANTDTQYF. CDR3 sequence (DNA): TGTGCCAGCAGAGCTAGCGGGGCCAACACAGATACGCAGTATTTT. Drawing the rest from reference TRBV2 and TRBJ2-3, the complete variable domain is EPEVTQTPSHQVTQMGQEVILRCVPISNHLYFYWYRQILGQKVEFLVSFYNNEISEKSEIFDDQFSVERPDGSNFTLKIRSTKLEDSAMYFCASRASGANTDTQYFGPGTRLTVL.

The genes are TRBV10-3 and TRBJ1-4, with D unresolved. Germline lookup yields CDR1 ENHRY and CDR2 SYGVKD. Trimming left V 0 bases short and J 5 bases short, with 10 bases between. CDR3 length equals 15 residues. The CDR3 is CAISESVQLNEKLFF. CDR3 DNA sequence: TGTGCCATCAGTGAGTCGGTACAGCTGAATGAAAAACTGTTTTTT.

Of note for this clone: At the DNA level, this CDR3 is encoded by other sequences in the same sample as well. The chain joins TRBV2 to TRBJ1-6; 10 bases align to TRBD1. CDR3 size: 14 residues. The germline V gene encodes CDR1 SNHLY and CDR2 FYNNEI. With 6 bases clipped from V and 9 bases from J, the junction kept 5 bases outside the gene matches. The CDR3 bases are TGTGCCAGCAGCCCGGGACAGGGGAGTTCACCCCTCCACTTT. Its protein product is CASSPGQGSSPLHF.

The chain uses TRBV6-1 and TRBJ2-7; 9 bases align to TRBD1. With 3 bases clipped from V and 6 bases from J, the junction kept 12 bases outside the gene matches. This CDR3 is 16 amino acids long. In germline, CDR1 is MNHNS, CDR2 SASEGT. The CDR3 loop reads CASSDAGTGLFGEQYV. CDR3 DNA sequence: TGTGCCAGCAGTGACGCCGGGACAGGGCTTTTCGGCGAGCAGTACGTC.

This rearrangement joins TRBV6-5 to TRBJ1-1; D perhaps matches TRBD1 (5 bases). The V end was cut by 5 bases, the J end by 1 base, with 8 bases between. The CDR3 has 13 residues. Per germline, CDR1 MNHEY and CDR2 SVGAGI. CDR3 nucleotides: TGTGCCAGCAGTGAAAGGGGGAACACTGAAGCTTTCTTT. The encoded protein is CASSERGNTEAFF.

The rearrangement uses TRBV6-5 and TRBJ1-1; D ambiguous. CDR1 MNHEY and CDR2 SVGAGI come from the germline V gene. The CDR3 covers 15 residues. The V gene lost 6 bases and the J gene lost 1 base, with 15 bases spanning the gap. CDR3 DNA: TGTGCCAGCAGCTCCACGGTCAGGCAGAACACTGAAGCTTTCTTT. Protein product: CASSSTVRQNTEAFF.

This rearrangement joins TRBV19 to TRBJ1-2; D possibly corresponds to TRBD1 (5 bases). Germline V gene sequence: CDR1 LNHDA, CDR2 SQIVND (reference sequence). The CDR3 totals 13 residues. The germline V and J ends were trimmed by 7 bases and 5 bases, with 14 bases remaining between them. CDR3 in amino acids: CASTWDGGYGYTF. The DNA for the CDR3 is TGTGCCAGTACTTGGGACGGAGGGTATGGCTACACCTTC. Filled out from reference TRBV19 and TRBJ1-2, the complete variable domain reads DGGITQSPKYLFRKEGQNVTLSCEQNLNHDAMYWYRQDPGQGLRLIYYSQIVNDFQKGDIAEGYSVSREKKESFPLTVTSAQKNPTAFYLCASTWDGGYGYTFGSGTRLTVV.

The V gene is TRBV25-1, the J gene TRBJ2-2; 7 bases agree with TRBD1. The CDR3 runs to 14 residues. The germline V gene has CDR1 MGHDK and CDR2 SYGVNS. Trimming at V came to 5 bases and at J to 1 base, leaving 1 base not matched to a gene. The CDR3 loop is CASSRGQNTGELFF. CDR3 coding DNA: TGTGCCAGCAGTAGGGGGCAGAACACCGGGGAGCTGTTTTTT.